This is a list of T cell receptor beta chains from one sample in a study of T cells expressing NK-cell markers. For each CDR3 protein, TCRdb gives one entry from its re-call of the 5' RACE reads, without DNA. The sample holds 350,000 to 400,000 distinct CDR3 sequences. The specimen sequenced was blood T cells: a sorted CD56 or NKG2C T cell subset, CD4+ or CD8+ T cells, or bulk PBMC T cells (not recorded which). These receptors all come from a woman aged 50 to 65 in good health. The CDR3 runs from the conserved cysteine through the conserved F or W.

j_call v_call cdr3_aa
TRBJ2-4 TRBV4-1 CASSQVRAGIQYF
TRBJ2-2 TRBV10-3 CAISESSVLTGELFF
TRBJ1-2 TRBV27 CASKTGYYGYTF
TRBJ2-2 TRBV5-1 CASTSLYRGQNTGELFF
TRBJ2-3 TRBV10-3 CAISEFKDTQYF
TRBJ2-1 TRBV7-9 CASSLAPSGKYNEQFF
TRBJ1-2 TRBV29-1 CSAAPTGEGGYTF
TRBJ2-3 TRBV18 CASSPPTRTGGAGTDTQYF
TRBJ1-2 TRBV3-1 CASSLRRQDYGYTF
TRBJ1-2 TRBV3-1 CASSQGPERASYTF
TRBJ2-7 TRBV4-1 CASSQVRVSEGYEQYF
TRBJ1-1 TRBV25-1 CASSDRGRGNTEAFF
TRBJ2-3 TRBV3-1 CASSLRDRGRDTQYF
TRBJ1-5 TRBV24-1 CATSDWGDQPQHF
TRBJ2-3 TRBV12-3/TRBV12-4 CASSFRETPEGDTQYF
TRBJ2-7 TRBV5-1 CASSLARGFDEQYF
TRBJ1-2 TRBV11-2 CASSLEPGGGYTF
TRBJ1-2 TRBV29-1 CSVLLDNYGYTF
TRBJ2-5 TRBV4-1 CASSQEFRAAGSVETQYF
TRBJ2-2 TRBV20-1 CSASNRLAVPGELFF
TRBJ1-1 TRBV12-3/TRBV12-4 CASTFFSANTEAFF
TRBJ1-5 TRBV28 CASTRGAYSNQPQHF
TRBJ2-3 TRBV2 CASSETSGDSGTQYF
TRBJ1-2 TRBV29-1 CSVTGMDYGYTF
TRBJ2-7 TRBV28 CASGAGVYEQYF
TRBJ2-1 TRBV20-1 CSARDTLSGTYNEQFF
TRBJ2-3 TRBV3-1 CASSQLGSTDTQYF
TRBJ1-1 TRBV10-3 CAISTSIGNTEAFF
TRBJ1-5 TRBV7-9 CASSSRDGNQPQHF
TRBJ1-1 TRBV6-5 CASSPTAGRNEAFF
TRBJ1-5 TRBV30 CAGGWGWDQPQHF
TRBJ2-1 TRBV5-1 CASSSSGANNEQFF
TRBJ1-5 TRBV5-5 CASSYQQGMESNQPQHF
TRBJ2-1 TRBV24-1 CATEREGPNEQFF
TRBJ2-5 TRBV9 CASSVDPLAGVRETQYF
TRBJ2-4 TRBV5-6 CASSPPTSGRNIQYF